Sequencing of this TCR beta chain was carried out in a study of CD8 T cells in ankylosing spondylitis. This clonotype was detected a few times. The antigen is undetermined. TCRdb redid the calling of the 5' RACE reads with MiXCR, one entry per CDR3 protein. The repertoire consists of roughly 670,000 distinct CDR3 sequences, with around a fifth occurring once and the leading ten covering around 19%. The V and J ends lost 7 bases and 0 bases, in that order; junction bases with no gene match: 6. The length of the CDR3 is 15 residues. Findings and limits, study-wide: Several of the motif variants were reported before in synovial fluid and blood from reactive arthritis. Seemingly distinctive of ankylosing spondylitis blood was a TCR beta motif formed by eight highly homologous variants.

This chain connects TRBV12-3 or TRBV12-4 to TRBJ2-1; 7 bases are shared with TRBD2. This sequence was found in a male donor with ankylosing spondylitis. The sequenced sample was blood, either unsorted or a sorted T cell fraction (not recorded which). The CDR3 sequence: CASTSPGGSYNEQFF. The CDR3 region has the DNA TGTGCCAGCACCTCTCCGGGGGGCTCCTACAATGAGCAGTTCTTC.